This T cell receptor (beta chain) was sequenced during a study of blood T cell repertoires in COVID-19. The germline V gene has CDR1 SGHRS and CDR2 YFSETQ. V was pared by 4 bases and J by 5 bases, with 18 bases of the junction left unmatched. CDR3 length: 20 amino acids. Sequencing was performed with immunoSEQ multiplex PCR; in TCRdb, only in-frame clones are kept and a portion is missing. The sample contains about 270,000 clones, nearly 85% of which appear only once. The sequencing sample was made of peripheral blood. This clonotype originated in a human donor in a cohort sampled during active COVID-19. The V call is TRBV5-1, the J call TRBJ2-2, with 12 bases matching TRBD2. CDR3 DNA sequence: TGCGCCAGCAGCCCAATGGGACTAGCGGGTAAGCCCGCGAGGACCGGGGAGCTGTTTTTT. It encodes CASSPMGLAGKPARTGELFF.